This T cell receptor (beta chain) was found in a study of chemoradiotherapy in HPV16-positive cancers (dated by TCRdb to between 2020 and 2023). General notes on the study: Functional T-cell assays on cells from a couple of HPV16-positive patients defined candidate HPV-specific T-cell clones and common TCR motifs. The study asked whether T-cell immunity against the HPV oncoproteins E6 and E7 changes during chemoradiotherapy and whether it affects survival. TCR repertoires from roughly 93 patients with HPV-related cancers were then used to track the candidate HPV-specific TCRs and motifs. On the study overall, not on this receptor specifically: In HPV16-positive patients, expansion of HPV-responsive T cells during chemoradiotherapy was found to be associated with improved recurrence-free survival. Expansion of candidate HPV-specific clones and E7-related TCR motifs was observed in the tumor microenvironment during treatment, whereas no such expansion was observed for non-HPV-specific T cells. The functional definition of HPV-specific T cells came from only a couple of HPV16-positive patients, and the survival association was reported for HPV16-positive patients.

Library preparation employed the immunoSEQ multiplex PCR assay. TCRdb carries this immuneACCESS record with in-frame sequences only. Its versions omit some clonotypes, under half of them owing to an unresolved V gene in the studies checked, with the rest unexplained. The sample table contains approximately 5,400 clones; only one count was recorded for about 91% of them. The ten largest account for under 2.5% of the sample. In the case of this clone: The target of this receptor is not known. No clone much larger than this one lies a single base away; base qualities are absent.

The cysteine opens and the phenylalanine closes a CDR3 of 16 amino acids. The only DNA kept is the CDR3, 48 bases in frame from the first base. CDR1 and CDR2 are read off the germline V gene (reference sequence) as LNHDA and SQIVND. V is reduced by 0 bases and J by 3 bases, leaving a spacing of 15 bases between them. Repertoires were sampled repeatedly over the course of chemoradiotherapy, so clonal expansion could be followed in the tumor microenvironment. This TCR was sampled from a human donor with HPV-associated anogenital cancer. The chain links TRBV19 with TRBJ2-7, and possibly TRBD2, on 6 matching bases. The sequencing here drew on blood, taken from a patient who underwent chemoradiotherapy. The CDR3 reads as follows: CASSIEIRRGYYEQYF. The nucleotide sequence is TGTGCCAGTAGTATAGAAATCAGGAGGGGCTACTACGAGCAGTACTTC.